This T cell receptor beta chain came from a study of CD8+CD57+ T cells in acquired aplastic anemia. Sequencing was done on patients that had shown CD8+CD57+ cell expansion by flow cytometry. The patients, all of them, had severe acquired aplastic anemia. CDR3 length equals 14 residues. CDR1 is LNHNV, CDR2 YYDKDF, per germline (reference sequence). V lost 0 bases and J 8 bases, leaving 13 bases between the germline ends. It was genomic DNA that served as the template for profiling TCR beta VDJ and CDR3. TCRdb itself ran the reads through MiXCR, one entry per CDR3 protein. The sample consists of about 270,000 distinct CDR3 sequences, 82% of them appearing once.

The chain uses TRBV15 and TRBJ1-2; D remains unclear. Sequenced: sorted CD4+, CD8+, or CD8+CD57+ T cells (not recorded which) from PBMCs. The sequence was collected from a human donor with aplastic anemia. The CDR3 DNA reads TGTGCCACCAGCAGAGATCATCTTTCGGTGGGCTACACCTTC. Residues: CATSRDHLSVGYTF.